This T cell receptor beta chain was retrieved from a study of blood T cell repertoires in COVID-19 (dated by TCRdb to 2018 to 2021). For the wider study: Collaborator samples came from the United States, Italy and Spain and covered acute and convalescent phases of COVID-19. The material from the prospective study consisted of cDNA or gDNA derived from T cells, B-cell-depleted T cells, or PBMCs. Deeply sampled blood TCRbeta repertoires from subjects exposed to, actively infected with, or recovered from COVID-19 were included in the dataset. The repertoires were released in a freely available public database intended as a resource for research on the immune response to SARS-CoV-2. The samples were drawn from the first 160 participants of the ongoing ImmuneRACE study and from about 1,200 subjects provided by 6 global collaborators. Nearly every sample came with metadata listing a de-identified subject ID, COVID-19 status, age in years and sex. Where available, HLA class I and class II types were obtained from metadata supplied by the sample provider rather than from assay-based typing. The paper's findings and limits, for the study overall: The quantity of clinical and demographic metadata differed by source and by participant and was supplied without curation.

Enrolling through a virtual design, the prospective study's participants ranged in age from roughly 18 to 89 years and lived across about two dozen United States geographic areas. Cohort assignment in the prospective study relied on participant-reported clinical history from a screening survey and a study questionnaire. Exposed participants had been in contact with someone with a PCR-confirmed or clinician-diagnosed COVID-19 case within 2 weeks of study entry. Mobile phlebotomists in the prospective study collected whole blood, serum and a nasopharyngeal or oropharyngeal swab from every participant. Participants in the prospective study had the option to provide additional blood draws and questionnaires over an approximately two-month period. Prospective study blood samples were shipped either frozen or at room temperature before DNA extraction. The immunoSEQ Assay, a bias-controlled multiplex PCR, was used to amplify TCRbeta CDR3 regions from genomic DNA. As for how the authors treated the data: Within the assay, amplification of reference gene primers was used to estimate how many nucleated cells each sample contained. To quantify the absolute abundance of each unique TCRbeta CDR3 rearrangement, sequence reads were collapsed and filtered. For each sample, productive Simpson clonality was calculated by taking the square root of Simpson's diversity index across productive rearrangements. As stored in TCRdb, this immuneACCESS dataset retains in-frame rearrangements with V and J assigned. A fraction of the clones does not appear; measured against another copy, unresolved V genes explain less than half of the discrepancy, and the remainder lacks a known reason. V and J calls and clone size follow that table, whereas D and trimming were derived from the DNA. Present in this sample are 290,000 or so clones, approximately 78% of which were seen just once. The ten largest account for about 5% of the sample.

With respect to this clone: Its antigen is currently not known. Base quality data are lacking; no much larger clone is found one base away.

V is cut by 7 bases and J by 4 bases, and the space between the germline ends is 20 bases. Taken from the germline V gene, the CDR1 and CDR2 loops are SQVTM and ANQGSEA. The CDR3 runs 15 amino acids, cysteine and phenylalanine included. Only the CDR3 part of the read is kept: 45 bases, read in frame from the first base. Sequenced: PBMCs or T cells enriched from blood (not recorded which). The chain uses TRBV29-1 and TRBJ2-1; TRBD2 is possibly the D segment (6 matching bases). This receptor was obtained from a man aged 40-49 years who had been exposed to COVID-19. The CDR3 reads CSAPETGLAYNEQFF. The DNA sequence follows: TGCAGCGCCCCCGAAACGGGACTCGCGTACAATGAGCAGTTCTTC.